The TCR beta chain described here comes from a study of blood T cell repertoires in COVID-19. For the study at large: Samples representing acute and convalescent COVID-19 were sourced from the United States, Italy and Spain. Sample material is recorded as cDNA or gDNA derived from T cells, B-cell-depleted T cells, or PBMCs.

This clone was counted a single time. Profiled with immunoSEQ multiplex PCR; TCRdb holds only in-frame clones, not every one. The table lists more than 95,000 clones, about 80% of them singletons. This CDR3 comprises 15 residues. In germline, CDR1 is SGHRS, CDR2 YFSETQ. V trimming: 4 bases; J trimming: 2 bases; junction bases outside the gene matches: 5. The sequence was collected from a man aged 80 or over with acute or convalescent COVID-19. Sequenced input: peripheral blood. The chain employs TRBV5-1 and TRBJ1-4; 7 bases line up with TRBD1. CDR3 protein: CASSPGGQTNEKLFF. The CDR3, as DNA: TGCGCCAGCAGCCCCGGGGGACAGACTAATGAAAAACTGTTTTTT. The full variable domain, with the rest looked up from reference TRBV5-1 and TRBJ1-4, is KAGVTQTPRYLIKTRGQQVTLSCSPISGHRSVSWYQQTPGQGLQFLFEYFSETQRNKGNFPGRFSGRQFSNSRSEMNVSTLELGDSALYLCASSPGGQTNEKLFFGSGTQLSVL.